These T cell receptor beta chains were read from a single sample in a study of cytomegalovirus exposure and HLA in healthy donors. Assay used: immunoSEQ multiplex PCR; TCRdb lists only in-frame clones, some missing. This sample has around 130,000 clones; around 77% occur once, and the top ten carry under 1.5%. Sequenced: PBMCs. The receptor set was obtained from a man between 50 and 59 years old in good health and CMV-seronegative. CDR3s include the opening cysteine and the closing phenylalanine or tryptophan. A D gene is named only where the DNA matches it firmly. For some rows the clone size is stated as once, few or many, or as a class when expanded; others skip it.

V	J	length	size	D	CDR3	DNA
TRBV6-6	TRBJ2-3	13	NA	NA	CATQWRFPDTQYF	TGTGCCACCCAGTGGCGGTTCCCAGATACGCAGTATTTT
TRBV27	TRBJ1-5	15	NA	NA	CASSFGGTGNQPQHF	TGTGCCAGCAGTTTTGGGGGGACCGGCAATCAGCCCCAGCATTTT
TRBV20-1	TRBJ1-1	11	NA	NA	CSASRVEEAFF	TGCAGTGCTAGTCGGGTAGAAGAAGCTTTCTTT
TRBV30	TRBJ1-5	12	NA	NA	CAWSQDHQPQHF	TGTGCCTGGAGTCAGGATCATCAGCCCCAGCATTTT
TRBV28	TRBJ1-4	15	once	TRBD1	CASSKTGTGDGKLFF	TGTGCCAGCAGTAAAACCGGGACAGGGGATGGAAAACTGTTTTTT
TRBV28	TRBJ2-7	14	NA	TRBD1	CASSLLTGFYEQYF	TGTGCCAGCAGTTTACTGACAGGGTTCTACGAGCAGTACTTC
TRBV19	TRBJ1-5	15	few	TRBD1	CASSDDRGLGQPQHF	TGTGCCAGTAGTGATGACAGGGGTTTAGGTCAGCCCCAGCATTTT
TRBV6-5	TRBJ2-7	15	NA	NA	CASSYGGGRSYEQYF	TGTGCCAGCAGTTACGGAGGAGGCCGATCCTACGAGCAGTACTTC
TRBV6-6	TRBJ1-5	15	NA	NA	CASRLEDYSNQPQHF	TGTGCCAGCAGGCTAGAGGATTATAGCAATCAGCCCCAGCATTTT
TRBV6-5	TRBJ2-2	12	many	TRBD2	CAIAGNTGELFF	TGTGCCATAGCGGGTAACACCGGGGAGCTGTTTTTT
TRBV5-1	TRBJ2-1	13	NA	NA	CASSLFTGGEQFF	TGCGCCAGCAGCTTGTTCACCGGGGGAGAGCAGTTCTTC
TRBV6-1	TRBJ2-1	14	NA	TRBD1	CASSGGTGFGEQFF	TGTGCCAGCAGTGGCGGGACAGGGTTCGGTGAGCAGTTCTTC
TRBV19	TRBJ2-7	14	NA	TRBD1	CASSIPGQSPEQYF	TGTGCCAGTAGTATACCGGGACAGTCCCCCGAGCAGTACTTC
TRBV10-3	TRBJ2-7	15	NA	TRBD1	CAIRGGTGSSYEQYF	TGTGCCATCAGAGGAGGGACAGGGAGCTCCTACGAGCAGTACTTC
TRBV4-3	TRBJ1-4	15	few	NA	CASSQDRVYNEKLFF	TGCGCCAGCAGCCAAGATCGAGTTTATAATGAAAAACTGTTTTTT
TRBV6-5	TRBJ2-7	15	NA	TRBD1	CASTPQGAGSYEQYF	TGTGCCAGCACCCCACAGGGGGCGGGATCCTACGAGCAGTACTTC
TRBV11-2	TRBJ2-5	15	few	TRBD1	CASSQPDRGDKGAYF	TGTGCCAGCAGCCAACCCGACAGGGGGGATAAGGGGGCGTACTTC
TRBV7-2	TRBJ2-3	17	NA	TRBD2	CASSLAGTTPGTDTQYF	TGTGCCAGCAGCTTAGCCGGGACTACCCCTGGCACAGATACGCAGTATTTT
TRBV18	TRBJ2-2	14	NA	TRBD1	CASRQGAGTGELFF	TGTGCCAGCCGACAGGGGGCCGGCACCGGGGAGCTGTTTTTT
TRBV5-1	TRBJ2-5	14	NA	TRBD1	CASSLGQGAETQYF	TGCGCCAGCAGCTTGGGGCAGGGGGCAGAGACCCAGTACTTC
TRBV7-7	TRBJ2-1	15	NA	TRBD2	CASSTGLAGVNEQFF	TGTGCTAGCAGCACGGGACTAGCGGGAGTTAATGAGCAGTTCTTC
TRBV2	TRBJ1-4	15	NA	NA	CASSGQGPLDGKLFF	TGTGCCAGCAGTGGGCAGGGGCCTCTAGATGGGAAACTGTTTTTT
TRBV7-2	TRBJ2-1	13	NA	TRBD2	CASKLAGAPEQFF	TGTGCCAGCAAACTAGCGGGAGCTCCTGAGCAGTTCTTC
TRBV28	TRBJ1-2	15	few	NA	CASSFLFHWHYGYTF	TGTGCCAGCAGTTTTCTTTTCCATTGGCACTATGGCTACACCTTC
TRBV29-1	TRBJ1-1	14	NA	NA	CSVGTASLVTEAFF	TGCAGCGTTGGGACAGCCAGCTTGGTGACTGAAGCTTTCTTT
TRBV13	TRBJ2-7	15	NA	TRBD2	CASSSGGAGSYEQYF	TGTGCCAGCAGCTCGGGGGGGGCTGGCTCCTACGAGCAGTACTTC
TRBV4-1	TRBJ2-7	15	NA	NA	CASSPRDYDIYEQYF	TGCGCCAGCAGCCCCCGAGACTATGATATCTACGAGCAGTACTTC
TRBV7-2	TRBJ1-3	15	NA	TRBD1	CASSLRQGEGNTIYF	TGTGCCAGCAGCTTGAGACAGGGAGAAGGAAACACCATATATTTT
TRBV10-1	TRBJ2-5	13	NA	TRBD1	CASSTGAEETQYF	TGCGCCAGCAGTACAGGGGCAGAAGAGACCCAGTACTTC
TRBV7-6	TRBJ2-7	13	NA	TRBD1	CASSGRTGDEQYF	TGTGCCAGCAGCGGAAGGACAGGGGACGAGCAGTACTTC
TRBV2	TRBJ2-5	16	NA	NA	CASRPERSGRQETQYF	TGTGCCAGCAGACCTGAACGATCAGGGAGGCAAGAGACCCAGTACTTC
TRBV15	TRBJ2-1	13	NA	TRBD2	CAAGRHSGYEQFF	TGTGCCGCGGGCCGTCATAGCGGGTATGAGCAGTTCTTC
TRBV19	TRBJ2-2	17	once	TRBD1	CASSDGLGTANTGELFF	TGTGCCAGTAGTGATGGGTTGGGGACAGCGAACACCGGGGAGCTGTTTTTT
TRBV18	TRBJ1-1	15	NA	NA	CASSPPSGMNTEAFF	TGTGCCAGCTCACCACCCTCAGGGATGAACACTGAAGCTTTCTTT
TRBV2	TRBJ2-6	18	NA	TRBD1	CASSERVGGRAGANVLTF	TGTGCCAGCAGTGAGAGGGTAGGGGGCAGAGCTGGGGCCAACGTCCTGACTTTC
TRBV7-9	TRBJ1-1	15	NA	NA	CASRSTSVVSTEAFF	TGTGCCAGCAGGTCCACTTCGGTCGTAAGCACTGAAGCTTTCTTT
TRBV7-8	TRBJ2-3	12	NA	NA	CASSLARNTQYF	TGTGCCAGCAGCTTAGCTAGAAATACGCAGTATTTT
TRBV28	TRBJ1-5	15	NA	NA	CASSPRGGRNQPQHF	TGTGCCAGCAGCCCCCGCGGAGGGCGAAATCAGCCCCAGCATTTT
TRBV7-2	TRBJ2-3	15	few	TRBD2	CASTLAGGWAETQYF	TGTGCCAGCACCTTAGCGGGAGGTTGGGCTGAAACGCAGTATTTT
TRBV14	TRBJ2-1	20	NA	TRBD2	CASSQVGASGYLSSYNEQFF	TGTGCCAGCAGCCAAGTCGGTGCTAGCGGGTACCTCAGCTCCTACAATGAGCAGTTCTTC
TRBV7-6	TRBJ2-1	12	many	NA	CASSLTGNEQFF	TGTGCCAGCAGCTTAACAGGGAATGAGCAGTTCTTC
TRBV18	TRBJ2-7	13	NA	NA	CASSPRSSVEQYF	TGTGCCAGCTCACCGCGGTCGTCGGTTGAGCAGTACTTC
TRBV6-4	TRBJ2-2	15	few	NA	CASSPEDGNTGELFF	TGTGCCAGCAGTCCGGAGGATGGAAACACCGGGGAGCTGTTTTTT
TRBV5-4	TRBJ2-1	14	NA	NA	CASSPDSSYNEQFF	TGTGCCAGCAGCCCTGACAGCTCCTACAATGAGCAGTTCTTC
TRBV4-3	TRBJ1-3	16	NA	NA	CASSHSVESSRNTIYF	TGCGCCAGCAGCCATTCCGTCGAGAGTTCAAGAAACACCATATATTTT
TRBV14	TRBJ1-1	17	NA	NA	CASSQDLGVIGASEAFF	TGTGCCAGCAGCCAAGATCTAGGGGTCATAGGGGCCTCTGAAGCTTTCTTT
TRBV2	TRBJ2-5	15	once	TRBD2	CASSALSGRRETQYF	TGTGCCAGCAGTGCCCTTAGCGGGAGGAGAGAGACCCAGTACTTC
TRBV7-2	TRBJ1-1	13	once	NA	CASRGAGSTEAFF	TGTGCCAGCAGGGGCGCGGGGAGCACTGAAGCTTTCTTT
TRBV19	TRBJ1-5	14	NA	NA	CASSMRGVGQPQHF	TGTGCCAGTAGTATGCGGGGCGTGGGTCAGCCCCAGCATTTT
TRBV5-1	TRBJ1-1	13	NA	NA	CASSSTGNTEAFF	TGCGCCAGCAGCTCAACAGGGAACACTGAAGCTTTCTTT
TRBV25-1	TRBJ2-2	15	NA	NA	CASSGLASSSGELFF	TGTGCCAGCAGTGGTCTAGCATCATCTTCCGGGGAGCTGTTTTTT
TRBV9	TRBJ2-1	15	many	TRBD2	CASSVEGRGGNEQFF	TGTGCCAGCAGCGTAGAAGGGAGGGGAGGGAATGAGCAGTTCTTC
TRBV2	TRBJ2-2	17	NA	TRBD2	CASSEGTSGVDTGELFF	TGTGCCAGCAGTGAAGGGACTAGCGGGGTTGACACCGGGGAGCTGTTTTTT
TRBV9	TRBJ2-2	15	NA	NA	CASNKGGGNTGELFF	TGTGCCAGCAACAAAGGGGGGGGAAACACCGGGGAGCTGTTTTTT
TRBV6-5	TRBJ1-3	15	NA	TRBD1	CASSYSRGPGNTIYF	TGTGCCAGCAGTTACTCCAGGGGGCCTGGAAACACCATATATTTT